Sequencing of this TCR beta chain was carried out in a study of cytomegalovirus exposure and HLA in healthy donors. Primers included in the PCR were 60 Vbeta and 13 Jbeta primers. The table came from immunoSEQ multiplex PCR; TCRdb's copy has only in-frame clones and leaves some out. The sample contains around 110,000 clones, around 74% of which appear only once. V shed 5 bases, J shed 3 bases, and the junction held 9 bases outside the gene matches. The length of the CDR3 is 15 residues. Germline V lookup: CDR1 SSHAT, CDR2 FNYEAQ (reference sequence). Of note for this clone: What it binds is not known.

The study's findings and limits: Owing to their indistinguishability, certain V segments, notably TRBV6-2 and TRBV6-3, were excluded. Later analysis reportedly placed an Asian-associated ancestry cluster below the roughly 670-donor mean in N-insertions.

Among the donors, all were healthy bone marrow donors. This TCR came from a young man in good health and CMV-seropositive. Sequencing input: PBMCs. The chain is built from TRBV7-7 and TRBJ2-5; 7 bases line up with TRBD2. The CDR3 protein is CASSPSLAEEETQYF. For the CDR3, the DNA is TGTGCCAGCAGCCCTTCTCTAGCGGAGGAAGAGACCCAGTACTTC.